The rows below give T cell receptor beta chains drawn from one sample of a study of cytotoxic CD8 clonotypes in ibrutinib-treated CLL. Produced via immunoSEQ multiplex PCR; TCRdb's table is partial and in-frame only. The repertoire holds roughly 40,000 clones, with around 67% as singletons. The source was PBMCs, collected at disease progression, from a patient treated with ibrutinib. The receptors come from a human donor with chronic lymphocytic leukemia. CDR3s include the opening cysteine and the closing phenylalanine or tryptophan. A D gene is named only where the DNA matches it firmly. Expanded clones get a size class; other rows say once, few or many, or leave the size out.

clone_size	j_call	d_call	v_call	cdr3_aa	cdr3_nt
-	TRBJ2-3	-	TRBV23-1	CASPPGLLQYF	TGCGCCAGCCCCCCGGGGCTTTTGCAGTATTTT
-	TRBJ2-1	TRBD2	TRBV7-6	CASSHTSGRGYNEQFF	TGTGCCAGCAGCCACACTAGCGGGAGAGGTTACAATGAGCAGTTCTTC
few	TRBJ1-3	-	TRBV2	CASSGVRSSGNTIYF	TGTGCCAGCAGTGGGGTCCGAAGCTCTGGAAACACCATATATTTT
-	TRBJ2-5	TRBD2	TRBV5-4	CASSLMPSGRAETQYF	TGTGCCAGCAGCTTGATGCCTAGCGGGAGAGCGGAGACCCAGTACTTC
-	TRBJ1-4	-	TRBV15	CATSRGGDEKLFF	TGTGCCACCAGCAGGGGAGGGGACGAAAAACTGTTTTTT
-	TRBJ2-5	-	TRBV5-6	CASSMDSRGTQYF	TGTGCCAGCAGCATGGACAGTCGGGGGACCCAGTACTTC
-	TRBJ1-6	TRBD1	TRBV7-9	CASSPGGAGNSPLHF	TGTGCCAGCTCCCCAGGGGGTGCAGGGAATTCACCCCTCCACTTT
-	TRBJ2-6	TRBD1	TRBV23-1	CASSHHDRAGANVLTF	TGCGCCAGCAGTCACCACGACAGGGCTGGGGCCAACGTCCTGACTTTC
once	TRBJ2-5	-	TRBV19	CASIARGIIQETQYF	TGTGCCAGTATCGCCAGGGGCATAATCCAAGAGACCCAGTACTTC
-	TRBJ2-3	-	TRBV7-2	CASSLAGQLTDTQYF	TGTGCCAGCAGCTTAGCGGGGCAGCTCACAGATACGCAGTATTTT
-	TRBJ1-5	-	TRBV30	CAWSSGNQPQHF	TGTGCCTGGAGTAGCGGCAATCAGCCCCAGCATTTT
-	TRBJ2-1	TRBD2	TRBV7-7	CASSRLAGVIDEQFF	TGTGCTAGCAGCCGACTAGCGGGAGTAATCGATGAGCAGTTCTTC
few	TRBJ2-5	-	TRBV4-3	CASSLGAGDQETQYF	TGCGCCAGCAGCCTTGGTGCAGGGGATCAAGAGACCCAGTACTTC
once	TRBJ2-1	TRBD2	TRBV11-2	CASSLDWTSTNEQFF	TGTGCCAGCAGCTTAGATTGGACTAGCACGAATGAGCAGTTCTTC
-	TRBJ2-3	-	TRBV28	CASLRASTDTQYF	TGTGCCAGCCTGCGTGCGAGCACAGATACGCAGTATTTT
once	TRBJ1-2	TRBD1	TRBV4-3	CASSRTGANYGYTF	TGCGCCAGCAGCCGGACAGGGGCTAACTATGGCTACACCTTC
-	TRBJ2-7	TRBD2	TRBV4-2	CASSQDLASGGIPYEQYF	TGTGCCAGCAGCCAAGATCTTGCTAGCGGGGGAATTCCCTACGAGCAGTACTTC
-	TRBJ1-5	TRBD1	TRBV6-1	CASWQDRVDQPQHF	TGTGCCAGTTGGCAGGACAGGGTAGATCAGCCCCAGCATTTT
-	TRBJ1-5	-	TRBV7-3	CASSVNSNQPQHF	TGTGCCAGCAGCGTCAATAGCAATCAGCCCCAGCATTTT
once	TRBJ2-1	TRBD2	TRBV9	CASSVATSGRKNEQFF	TGTGCCAGCAGCGTCGCGACTAGCGGGAGAAAGAATGAGCAGTTCTTC
-	TRBJ1-1	TRBD1	TRBV23-1	CASSQPGQEDDTEAFF	TGCGCCAGCAGTCAACCGGGACAGGAGGACGACACTGAAGCTTTCTTT
-	TRBJ2-2	-	TRBV5-6	CASSAQGRSGELFF	TGTGCCAGCAGCGCCCAGGGGAGGTCCGGGGAGCTGTTTTTT
few	TRBJ2-5	TRBD1	TRBV5-5	CASSPRQGRETQYF	TGTGCCAGCAGCCCAAGACAGGGCCGGGAGACCCAGTACTTC
-	TRBJ1-2	-	TRBV29-1	CSVRTGRDGYTF	TGCAGCGTTCGCACAGGACGAGATGGCTACACCTTC
-	TRBJ2-1	TRBD2	TRBV11-1	CASSLGLADFEQFF	TGTGCCAGCAGCTTAGGCCTAGCGGACTTTGAGCAGTTCTTC
-	TRBJ2-7	TRBD2	TRBV18	CASSPSLGRGITYEQYF	TGTGCCAGCTCACCGAGCCTGGGGAGGGGCATAACCTACGAGCAGTACTTC
once	TRBJ2-3	-	TRBV29-1	CSVVTDTQYF	TGCAGCGTTGTCACAGATACGCAGTATTTT
-	TRBJ2-1	-	TRBV11-3	CASSLGVGEQFF	TGTGCCAGCAGCCTCGGGGTCGGTGAGCAGTTCTTC
-	TRBJ2-3	-	TRBV28	CASTSTDTQYF	TGTGCCAGCACCTCCACAGATACGCAGTATTTT
-	TRBJ2-1	-	TRBV6-1	CASSGKRGGWLGEQFF	TGTGCCAGCAGTGGCAAAAGAGGGGGGTGGCTGGGTGAGCAGTTCTTC
-	TRBJ2-1	-	TRBV27	CASSLGVGTKRYNEQFF	TGTGCCAGCAGTTTGGGGGTTGGCACTAAGAGGTACAATGAGCAGTTCTTC
-	TRBJ2-7	-	TRBV2	CASGDSNYEQYF	TGTGCCAGCGGAGACAGTAACTACGAGCAGTACTTC
medium-sized	TRBJ2-7	TRBD1	TRBV4-1	CASSQAPGQAIEQYF	TGCGCCAGCAGCCAAGCACCTGGACAGGCCATCGAGCAGTACTTC
-	TRBJ2-3	-	TRBV7-2	CASSLGRRDTQYF	TGTGCCAGCAGCTTAGGCCGGCGGGATACGCAGTATTTT
-	TRBJ1-1	-	TRBV28	CASSLGYDVAFF	TGTGCCAGCAGTTTGGGGTATGATGTAGCTTTCTTT
few	TRBJ2-7	-	TRBV30	CAWGRMSGGWTRPEQYF	TGTGCCTGGGGGAGAATGTCAGGTGGTTGGACCCGGCCCGAGCAGTACTTC
-	TRBJ2-3	-	TRBV7-3	CASSIQGGDTQYF	TGTGCCAGCAGCATACAGGGTGGAGATACGCAGTATTTT
-	TRBJ1-1	TRBD1	TRBV18	CASSRQGRTEAFF	TGTGCCAGCTCAAGACAGGGCCGCACTGAAGCTTTCTTT
-	TRBJ2-7	-	TRBV5-1	CASSPGTLYEQYF	TGCGCCAGCAGCCCCGGGACGCTCTACGAGCAGTACTTC
-	TRBJ2-3	TRBD2	TRBV11-2	CASSLGAGRSTDTQYF	TGTGCCAGCAGCTTAGGAGCGGGGCGTAGCACAGATACGCAGTATTTT
few	TRBJ2-7	-	TRBV27	CASSLGRTVGEQYF	TGTGCCAGCAGTTTGGGGCGGACGGTAGGTGAGCAGTACTTC
few	TRBJ1-6	-	TRBV6-6	CASIPVLHNSPLHF	TGTGCCAGCATTCCGGTGCTTCATAATTCACCCCTCCACTTT
-	TRBJ1-2	-	TRBV6-1	CASTLDSNRNYGYTF	TGTGCCAGCACTCTGGACAGTAACCGTAACTATGGCTACACCTTC
-	TRBJ1-1	-	TRBV9	CASSGSSVVAFF	TGTGCCAGCAGCGGATCCTCGGTCGTAGCTTTCTTT
-	TRBJ1-2	TRBD1	TRBV29-1	CSVGTGGWDGYTF	TGCAGCGTTGGGACAGGGGGCTGGGATGGCTACACCTTC
few	TRBJ2-7	-	TRBV29-1	CSVMRSYEQYF	TGCAGCGTTATGAGGTCCTACGAGCAGTACTTC
-	TRBJ1-1	TRBD1	TRBV18	CASSPKQGETEAFF	TGTGCCAGCTCACCGAAACAGGGGGAAACTGAAGCTTTCTTT
-	TRBJ2-5	-	TRBV29-1	CSVGIGIQETQYF	TGCAGCGTTGGAATCGGCATCCAAGAGACCCAGTACTTC
-	TRBJ2-7	-	TRBV30	CAWIEGKEQYF	TGTGCCTGGATAGAGGGTAAGGAGCAGTACTTC
medium-sized	TRBJ1-4	-	TRBV5-1	CASSSEWVEFGKLFF	TGCGCCAGCAGCTCGGAGTGGGTTGAGTTCGGAAAACTGTTTTTT
-	TRBJ2-7	-	TRBV18	CASSPPGRTYEQYF	TGTGCCAGCTCACCGCCGGGACGGACCTACGAGCAGTACTTC